The sequence of this TCR beta chain was determined in a study of post-analysis software for immune sequencing data. V dropped 4 bases and J dropped 5 bases, with 9 bases sitting between them. CDR1 and CDR2 from the germline V gene are SQVTM and ANQGSEA. This CDR3 is built from 12 residues. Carried by the TCR beta cDNA libraries were unique molecular identifiers. MiXCR, applied by TCRdb to the PCR reads, yields one record per CDR3 protein. The table includes about 620,000 distinct CDR3 sequences, 44% detected once. Notes on this clonotype: No antigen is known for it.

Study-wide findings and caveats: Comparison of patients with controls showed about 5 TRBV segments more frequent in patients, TRBV5-6, TRBV5-1 and TRBV20-1 among them.

Sequenced sample: blood. The sequence came from a girl between 10 and 17 years old with multiple sclerosis. V and J are TRBV29-1 and TRBJ2-1, with D unresolved. The DNA for the CDR3 is TGCAGCGTTGGTGGGGTGAACAATGAGCAGTTCTTC. Protein: CSVGGVNNEQFF.